The present T cell receptor beta chain was sequenced within a study of T cell changes during pregnancy in multiple sclerosis. Method: immunoSEQ multiplex PCR; TCRdb's copy keeps in-frame clones and lacks some. The table lists some 27,000 clones, 89% of them singletons, with approximately 0.55% in the top ten. The germline V and J ends were trimmed by 0 bases and 4 bases, with 13 bases remaining between them. Germline CDR1 is SGHRS and CDR2 is YFSETQ. The CDR3 consists of 15 residues. This clone was seen a handful of times. The source of this sequence is a female donor in good health, enrolled as a control in a pregnancy study. The chain joins TRBV5-1 to TRBJ1-2; maybe TRBD1 (6 bases). Sequences were derived from CD4+ T cells from peripheral blood mononuclear cells, sampled in the first trimester of pregnancy. The CDR3 bases are TGCGCCAGCAGCTTGGGACAGGCGATCCCCTATGGCTACACCTTC. Its translation is CASSLGQAIPYGYTF.